These T cell receptor beta chains were read from a single sample in a study of cytomegalovirus exposure and HLA in healthy donors. Method: immunoSEQ multiplex PCR; TCRdb's copy keeps in-frame clones and lacks some. In the table there are about 120,000 clones, over 75% of which are singletons. Sequencing was performed on PBMCs. These TCRs come from a woman younger than 35 in good health and CMV-seronegative. Both conserved end residues are part of each CDR3. A D gene is named only where the DNA matches it firmly. Size is stated for part of the rows, as once, few or many counts, or as a class when the clone is expanded.

cdr3_nt: TGCGCCAGGGAGACGGATTCTGGAAACACCATATATTTT
cdr3_aa: CARETDSGNTIYF
j_call: TRBJ1-3
d_call: -
v_call: TRBV10-1
clone_size: -

cdr3_nt: TGTGCCAGCAGCCGTAGCGGAAGTACCGGGGAGCTGTTTTTT
cdr3_aa: CASSRSGSTGELFF
j_call: TRBJ2-2
d_call: -
v_call: TRBV6-5
clone_size: -

cdr3_nt: TGTGCCAGTAGTCTTCAGGCACTAGCATACGACGAGCAGTACTTC
cdr3_aa: CASSLQALAYDEQYF
j_call: TRBJ2-7
d_call: -
v_call: TRBV19
clone_size: -

cdr3_nt: TGCGCCAGCAGCCAAGTCGCAGAGGCAACTAATGAAAAACTGTTTTTT
cdr3_aa: CASSQVAEATNEKLFF
j_call: TRBJ1-4
d_call: -
v_call: TRBV4-1
clone_size: -

cdr3_nt: TGCGCCAGCAGCTTGACGGGGACAACTAATGAAAAACTGTTTTTT
cdr3_aa: CASSLTGTTNEKLFF
j_call: TRBJ1-4
d_call: -
v_call: TRBV5-1
clone_size: once

cdr3_nt: TGTGCCAGTAGTCTATACCCCGGACAGGGGCTAAAAGCTTTCTTT
cdr3_aa: CASSLYPGQGLKAFF
j_call: TRBJ1-1
d_call: TRBD1
v_call: TRBV19
clone_size: -

cdr3_nt: TGCAGCGTTACCCGGGGAAACTCGAGGGACATTCAGTACTTC
cdr3_aa: CSVTRGNSRDIQYF
j_call: TRBJ2-4
d_call: -
v_call: TRBV29-1
clone_size: -

cdr3_nt: TGTGCCAGCAGTTATAGGGGATCCTACAATGAGCAGTTCTTC
cdr3_aa: CASSYRGSYNEQFF
j_call: TRBJ2-1
d_call: -
v_call: TRBV6-5
clone_size: -

cdr3_nt: TGTGCCACCAGCACCAGCGATCGTGGCACCGGGGAGCTGTTTTTT
cdr3_aa: CATSTSDRGTGELFF
j_call: TRBJ2-2
d_call: -
v_call: TRBV15
clone_size: -

cdr3_nt: TGTGCCAGCAGCTTGGGGTACAGGTTATTGAACACTGAAGCTTTCTTT
cdr3_aa: CASSLGYRLLNTEAFF
j_call: TRBJ1-1
d_call: -
v_call: TRBV5-4
clone_size: -

cdr3_nt: TGTGCCAGCAGCCTGACAGGGGGCTCTGAGGGACTGTTTTTT
cdr3_aa: CASSLTGGSEGLFF
j_call: TRBJ1-4
d_call: TRBD1
v_call: TRBV7-2
clone_size: -

cdr3_nt: TGTGCCAGCGGAGCGGGAGCAGGGTACAATGAGCAGTTCTTC
cdr3_aa: CASGAGAGYNEQFF
j_call: TRBJ2-1
d_call: TRBD2
v_call: TRBV27
clone_size: once

cdr3_nt: TGTGCCAGCAGTGGACAGGTGGGGAAGACGAACAAAAACATTCAGTACTTC
cdr3_aa: CASSGQVGKTNKNIQYF
j_call: TRBJ2-4
d_call: TRBD1
v_call: TRBV27
clone_size: -

cdr3_nt: TGTGCCAGCAGCTCCCAGGGGGCCGGCACTGAAGCTTTCTTT
cdr3_aa: CASSSQGAGTEAFF
j_call: TRBJ1-1
d_call: TRBD1
v_call: TRBV7-2
clone_size: few

cdr3_nt: TGTGCCAGCAGCCCCCGACAGGGCCTGGGGTACGAGCAGTACTTC
cdr3_aa: CASSPRQGLGYEQYF
j_call: TRBJ2-7
d_call: TRBD1
v_call: TRBV5-4
clone_size: -

cdr3_nt: TGCGCCAGCAGCTTGGACAACTCCTACGAGCAGTACTTC
cdr3_aa: CASSLDNSYEQYF
j_call: TRBJ2-7
d_call: -
v_call: TRBV5-1
clone_size: few

cdr3_nt: TGTGCCAGCAGTCCCGAAAGAGGGGGCCTCTGGAATGAGCAGTTCTTC
cdr3_aa: CASSPERGGLWNEQFF
j_call: TRBJ2-1
d_call: TRBD1
v_call: TRBV27
clone_size: -

cdr3_nt: TGTGCCAGCAGCGGGGGGGCAGGCTATGGCTACACCTTC
cdr3_aa: CASSGGAGYGYTF
j_call: TRBJ1-2
d_call: -
v_call: TRBV4-2
clone_size: -

cdr3_nt: TGTGCCAGCAGCCTAGACAGGGGCAAGACACCCCTCCACTTT
cdr3_aa: CASSLDRGKTPLHF
j_call: TRBJ1-6
d_call: TRBD1
v_call: TRBV27
clone_size: -

cdr3_nt: TGCGCCAGCAGCCCGGGGGGCGGCAATCAGCCCCAGCATTTT
cdr3_aa: CASSPGGGNQPQHF
j_call: TRBJ1-5
d_call: -
v_call: TRBV5-1
clone_size: -

cdr3_nt: TGTGCCAGCTACAGGGTCGCGAGCTATGGCTACACCTTC
cdr3_aa: CASYRVASYGYTF
j_call: TRBJ1-2
d_call: -
v_call: TRBV6-1
clone_size: -

cdr3_nt: TGTGCCAGCAGCTTAAATGGTGGGACAGCCTCGAACACTGAAGCTTTCTTT
cdr3_aa: CASSLNGGTASNTEAFF
j_call: TRBJ1-1
d_call: TRBD1
v_call: TRBV11-2
clone_size: -

cdr3_nt: TGTGCCAGCAGCTTCAGACAAGAGACCCAGTACTTC
cdr3_aa: CASSFRQETQYF
j_call: TRBJ2-5
d_call: -
v_call: TRBV7-6
clone_size: -

cdr3_nt: TGTGCCAGCATCGGGACACCGAACTCTATTGGCGGCTACACCTTC
cdr3_aa: CASIGTPNSIGGYTF
j_call: TRBJ1-2
d_call: -
v_call: TRBV6-5
clone_size: -